The entry below gives a single T cell receptor (beta chain) sequence along with its context. These data come from a study of blood T cell repertoires in COVID-19. Some clones are missing from TCRdb's copy, which holds only in-frame ones; the method was immunoSEQ multiplex PCR. The sample shows over 250,000 clones, roughly 87% of them seen only once. The clonotype comes from a woman aged 30 to 39 who had recovered from COVID-19. Input material: PBMCs or T cells enriched from blood (not recorded which).

The CDR3 bases are TGTGCCAGCAGTTCCCGGACAGGGCTTATGAACACTGAAGCTTTCTTT. Amino acid sequence: CASSSRTGLMNTEAFF. V and J are TRBV27 and TRBJ1-1, with TRBD1 matching 8 bases. Germline trimming cut 4 bases from V and 0 bases from J; bases unmatched to any gene: 7. Germline CDR1 is MNHEY and CDR2 is SMNVEV (reference sequence). This CDR3 region has 16 residues.